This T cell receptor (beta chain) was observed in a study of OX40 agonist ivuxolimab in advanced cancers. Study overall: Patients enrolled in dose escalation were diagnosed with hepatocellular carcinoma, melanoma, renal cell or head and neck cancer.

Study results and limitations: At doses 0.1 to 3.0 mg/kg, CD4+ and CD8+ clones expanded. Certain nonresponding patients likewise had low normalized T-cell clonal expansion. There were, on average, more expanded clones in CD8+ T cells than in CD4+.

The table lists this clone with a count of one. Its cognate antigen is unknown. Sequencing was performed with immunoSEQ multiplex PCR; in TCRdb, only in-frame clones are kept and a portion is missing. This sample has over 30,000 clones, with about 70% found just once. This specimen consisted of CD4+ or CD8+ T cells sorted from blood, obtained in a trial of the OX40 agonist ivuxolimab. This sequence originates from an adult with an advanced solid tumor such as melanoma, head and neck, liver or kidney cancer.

The CDR3 nucleotides are TGTGCCAGCAGCTTAGAGAGCGGGGGCTCAGGTACGCAGTATTTT. Protein product: CASSLESGGSGTQYF. The J gene is TRBJ2-3, the V gene TRBV7-2; the match to TRBD2 covers 8 bases. The V gene's germline CDR1 is SGHTA and CDR2 FQGNSA. The CDR3 loop spans 15 amino acids. J was trimmed by 8 bases and V by 1 base; bases with no gene match: 8.